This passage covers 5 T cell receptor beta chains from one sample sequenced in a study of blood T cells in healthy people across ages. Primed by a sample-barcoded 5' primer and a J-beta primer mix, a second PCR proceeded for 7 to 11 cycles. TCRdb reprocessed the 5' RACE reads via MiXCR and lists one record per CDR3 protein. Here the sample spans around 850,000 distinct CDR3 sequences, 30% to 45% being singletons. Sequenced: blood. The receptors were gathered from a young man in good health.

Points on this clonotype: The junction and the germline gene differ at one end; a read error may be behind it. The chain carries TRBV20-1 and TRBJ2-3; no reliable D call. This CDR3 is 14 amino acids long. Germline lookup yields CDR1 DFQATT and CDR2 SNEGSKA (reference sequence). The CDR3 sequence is CGASEGYGTDTQYF. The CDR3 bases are TGCGGTGCTAGTGAAGGGTATGGGACAGATACGCAGTATTTT.

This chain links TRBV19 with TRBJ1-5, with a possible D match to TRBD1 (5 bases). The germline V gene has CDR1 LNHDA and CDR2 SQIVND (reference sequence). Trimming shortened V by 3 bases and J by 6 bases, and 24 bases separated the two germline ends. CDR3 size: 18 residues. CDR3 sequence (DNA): TGTGCCAGTAGTATCCCCACAGGACGGGTGAGACGGACTCAGCCCCAGCATTTT. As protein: CASSIPTGRVRRTQPQHF.

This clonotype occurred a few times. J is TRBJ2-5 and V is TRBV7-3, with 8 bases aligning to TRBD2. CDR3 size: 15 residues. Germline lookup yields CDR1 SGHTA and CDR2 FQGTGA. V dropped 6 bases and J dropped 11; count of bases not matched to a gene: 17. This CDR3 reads CASRVPGTRYGEQYF. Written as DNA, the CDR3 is TGTGCCAGCAGGGTTCCCGGGACTAGGTATGGTGAGCAGTACTTC.

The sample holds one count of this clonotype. DNA of the CDR3: TGTGCCAGCATGCCCGGGACAGGGAAGGCCTACAATGAGCAGTACTTC. Its protein is CASMPGTGKAYNEQYF. The J gene is TRBJ2-7, the V gene TRBV27; 9 bases align to TRBD1. The V gene end was trimmed by 7 bases and the J gene end by 7 bases; junction bases not matched to a gene: 17. The CDR3 spans 16 residues. The germline V gene encodes CDR1 MNHEY and CDR2 SMNVEV (reference sequence).

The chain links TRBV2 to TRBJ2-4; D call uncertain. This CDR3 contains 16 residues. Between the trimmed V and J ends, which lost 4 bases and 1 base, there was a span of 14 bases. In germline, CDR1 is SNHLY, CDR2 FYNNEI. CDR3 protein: CASSAGNGKAKNIQYF. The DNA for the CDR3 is TGTGCCAGCAGTGCTGGTAATGGGAAGGCCAAAAACATTCAGTACTTC.